This TCR beta chain originates from a study of T-cell reconstitution after alpha-beta-depleted transplantation in children. Study results and limitations: Some patients owed their high day-60 TCRbeta diversity to surviving recipient T cells and thymic progenitors. Reported findings indicate that, about two months after transplant, alpha-beta T cells came from several hundred expanded clones, which were derived from non-depleted graft cells. T cells produced anew were the main source of T-cell counts and diversity one year after transplant.

The table lists this clonotype with many counts. Its antigen is still unknown. This CDR3 is 15 amino acids long. During its preparation, the TCRbeta library received unique molecular identifiers. TCRdb fed the PCR reads into MiXCR, producing one record per CDR3 protein. The sample carries roughly 160,000 distinct CDR3 sequences, approximately 10% recorded once. This chain uses TRBV21-1 with TRBJ1-1; the table calls TRBD1, which could not be checked here. TRBV21-1 is a pseudogene segment. Source: PBMCs, taken before TCRalphabeta/CD19-depleted stem cell transplant. The receptor was isolated from a boy between 2 and 10 years old with acute myeloid leukemia, due to receive a stem cell transplant. The CDR3 DNA follows: TGTGCCAGCAGCAATATAGTCAGGGCTTTCCCTGAAGCTTTCTTT. It translates to CASSNIVRAFPEAFF.